A single sample gave rise to the 21 T cell receptor beta chains below, sequenced in a study of shared clonotypes between healthy human individuals. Assay used: immunoSEQ multiplex PCR; TCRdb lists only in-frame clones, some missing. The table lists around 2.5 million clones, 80% to 95% of them singletons. Sequenced sample: naive CD4+ T cells from PBMCs. Subset in this sample: CD45RA+ positively selected. These receptors all come from a young man in good health. Some clones in this sample may be carry-over from other donors' samples.

The chain carries TRBV2 and TRBJ2-4; unclear D gene. V lost 4 bases, J lost 9 bases, and 10 bases lay in between. This CDR3 contains 12 residues. From germline, CDR1 is SNHLY and CDR2 FYNNEI. CDR3 in DNA: TGTGCCAGCAGTGTGGTCGAAGCCATTCAGTACTTC. The encoded protein is CASSVVEAIQYF.

As to this clone: Other DNA variants within this sample encode the same CDR3. J is TRBJ1-2 and V is TRBV27; D call uncertain. CDR3 length equals 14 residues. V was pared by 0 bases and J by 5 bases, with 10 bases between. Germline V gene lookup returns CDR1 MNHEY and CDR2 SMNVEV (reference sequence). The DNA of the CDR3 is TGTGCCAGCAGTTTATCTGGAGGGTCATATGGCTACACCTTC. Protein product: CASSLSGGSYGYTF.

As for this clone: The sample carries other DNA sequences with the same CDR3. The chain couples TRBV5-1 to TRBJ2-7; D gene uncertain. The CDR3 consists of 14 residues. V was trimmed by 0 bases and J by 4 bases, leaving 11 bases between them. In germline, CDR1 is SGHRS, CDR2 YFSETQ. The CDR3 region is CASSLAGDAYEQYF. The CDR3 coding sequence is TGCGCCAGCAGCTTGGCTGGTGATGCATACGAGCAGTACTTC.

The chain joins TRBV6-5 to TRBJ2-5, with unresolved D. Germline CDR1 reads MNHEY; CDR2 reads SVGAGI. V gave up 0 bases and J gave up 0 bases, with 5 bases separating them. The CDR3 runs to 14 residues. CDR3 nucleotides: TGTGCCAGCAGTTACTCGAGCAACCAAGAGACCCAGTACTTC. It encodes CASSYSSNQETQYF.

The chain's CDR3 is CASSGAGSAGAHEQFF. The CDR3 DNA reads as TGTGCCAGCAGCGGGGCGGGATCGGCGGGAGCCCATGAGCAGTTCTTC. The V and J genes are TRBV7-2 and TRBJ2-1; TRBD2 matches 7 bases. Trimming took 5 bases from V and 8 from J; bases not matched to a gene: 15. Germline V CDR1 and CDR2: SGHTA, FQGNSA. The CDR3 runs to 16 residues.

The sample holds one count of this clone. This sequence joins TRBV5-6 and TRBJ2-7, with 9 bases aligning to TRBD2. From germline, CDR1 is SGHDT and CDR2 YYEEEE. This CDR3 spans 15 amino acids. With V trimmed by 5 bases and J by 1 base, 7 bases remained unmatched. CDR3 protein: CASSYSGRGSYEQYF. The DNA for the CDR3 is TGTGCCAGCAGTTATAGCGGGAGAGGGTCCTACGAGCAGTACTTC.

The rearrangement uses TRBV5-4 and TRBJ1-1; D is unclear. V was shortened by 4 bases and J by 0 bases, with 13 bases between the two germline ends. The CDR3 runs to 15 residues. Germline CDR1 SGHNT, CDR2 YYREEE (reference sequence). CDR3 bases: TGTGCCAGCAGCCCTCTCGGACGGATGAACACTGAAGCTTTCTTT. Translating gives CASSPLGRMNTEAFF.

V gene TRBV7-7 combines with J gene TRBJ1-1; the D is unclear. There are 10 residues in the CDR3. The V gene's germline CDR1 is SSHAT and CDR2 FNYEAQ (reference sequence). Trimming cost V 5 bases and J 4 bases, with 2 bases left between them. CDR3 nucleotides: TGTGCCAGCAGCCCCACTGAAGCTTTCTTT. Amino acids: CASSPTEAFF.

This clone was seen only once. The chain couples TRBV4-3 to TRBJ1-2; 7 bases line up with TRBD1. This CDR3 is 14 amino acids long. Germline values: CDR1 LGHNA, CDR2 YSLEER. V shed 1 base and J 3 bases; nucleotides not matched to a gene: 2. CDR3 sequence reads: CASSQVGGYYGYTF. CDR3 bases: TGCGCCAGCAGCCAAGTAGGGGGCTACTATGGCTACACCTTC.

The chain combines TRBV14 with TRBJ2-7; 9 nucleotides match TRBD1. This CDR3 comprises 16 residues. Germline CDR1 and CDR2: SGHDN and FVKESK. J was trimmed by 7 bases and V by 3 bases; bases with no gene match: 13. The CDR3 sequence: CASSHSPQGAFVEQYF. For the CDR3, the DNA is TGTGCCAGCAGCCACAGCCCACAGGGGGCATTCGTAGAGCAGTACTTC. Full variable domain (remainder filled in from reference TRBV14 and TRBJ2-7): EAGVTQFPSHSVIEKGQTVTLRCDPISGHDNLYWYRRVMGKEIKFLLHFVKESKQDESGMPNNRFLAERTGGTYSTLKVQPAELEDSGVYFCASSHSPQGAFVEQYFGPGTRLTVT.

The rearrangement uses TRBV4-1 and TRBJ2-7, with 12 bases fitting TRBD2. With V trimmed by 2 bases and J by 0 bases, 5 bases remained unmatched. The CDR3 is 17 amino acids. Germline V lookup: CDR1 MGHRA, CDR2 YSYEKL. CDR3 DNA: TGCGCCAGCAGCCAACCGGGACTAGCGGGTCGCTCCTACGAGCAGTACTTC. This codes for CASSQPGLAGRSYEQYF.

The CDR3 sequence is CASSLDPYEKLFF. In DNA form, the CDR3 reads TGTGCCAGCAGCTTAGATCCGTATGAAAAACTGTTTTTT. The V gene is TRBV7-9, the J gene TRBJ1-4; no firm D call. Germline CDR1 and CDR2: SEHNR and FQNEAQ (reference sequence). The CDR3 length is 13 residues. With 1 base removed from V and 6 bases from J, the gap between germline ends came to 6 bases.

Remarks on this clone: The identical CDR3 is also encoded by other nucleotide sequences in the sample. The rearrangement uses TRBV9 and TRBJ2-3; D perhaps matches TRBD1 (5 bases). The V gene's germline CDR1 is SGDLS and CDR2 YYNGEE. Trimming shortened V by 0 bases and J by 2 bases, and 7 bases separated the two germline ends. The CDR3 has 14 amino acids. CDR3 region: CASSVAGFTDTQYF. DNA of the CDR3: TGTGCCAGCAGCGTAGCAGGGTTCACAGATACGCAGTATTTT. The complete variable domain, with remaining parts taken from reference TRBV9 and TRBJ2-3, reads DSGVTQTPKHLITATGQRVTLRCSPRSGDLSVYWYQQSLDQGLQFLIQYYNGEERAKGNILERFSAQQFPDLHSELNLSSLELGDSALYFCASSVAGFTDTQYFGPGTRLTVL.

This CDR3 reads CASSLLFYRGSPLHF. CDR3 DNA: TGTGCCAGCAGTTTACTCTTTTACCGGGGATCACCCCTCCACTTT. This chain joins TRBV28 and TRBJ1-6, with D uncertain. This CDR3 spans 15 amino acids. The germline V gene encodes CDR1 MDHEN and CDR2 SYDVKM. The germline V and J ends were trimmed by 2 bases and 10 bases, with 15 bases remaining between them.

V gene TRBV2 combines with J gene TRBJ1-5; D ambiguous. The germline V gene encodes CDR1 SNHLY and CDR2 FYNNEI. Trimming shortened V by 7 bases and J by 4 bases, and 17 bases separated the two germline ends. The length of the CDR3 is 15 residues. The CDR3 nucleotides read TGTGCCAGCACCGAGGGAGGACGGCCAAATCAGCCCCAGCATTTT. Translated, it gives CASTEGGRPNQPQHF.

The gene calls are TRBV18 and TRBJ2-7; D is ambiguous. Trimming stripped 5 bases from V and 4 bases from J, with 18 bases between. The CDR3 consists of 15 residues. The V gene's germline CDR1 is KGHSH and CDR2 LQKENI. The CDR3 DNA sequence: TGTGCCAGCTCAACTGCCCCCGGCCCTTTTTACGAGCAGTACTTC. It translates to CASSTAPGPFYEQYF.

This chain uses TRBV30 with TRBJ2-4, with 10 bases fitting TRBD2. CDR3 length equals 15 residues. The germline V gene has CDR1 GTSNPN and CDR2 SVGIG (reference sequence). J gave up 9 bases and V 2 bases, and 10 bases lay outside the gene matches. In nucleotides, the CDR3 is TGTGCCTGGAGTCTCAATCTAGCGGGAGCATCCATTCAGTACTTC. Translation: CAWSLNLAGASIQYF. Variable domain in full (rest from reference TRBV30 and TRBJ2-4): SQTIHQWPATLVQPVGSPLSLECTVEGTSNPNLYWYRQAAGRGLQLLFYSVGIGQISSEVPQNLSASRPQDRQFILSSKKLLLSDSGFYLCAWSLNLAGASIQYFGAGTRLSVL.

The J gene is TRBJ2-2, the V gene TRBV25-1, with TRBD1 matching 7 bases. Trimming cost V 2 bases and J 1 base; bases outside gene matches: 1. The germline CDR1 and CDR2 sequences are MGHDK and SYGVNS. The CDR3 is 15 amino acids. CDR3 sequence reads: CASSERDRNTGELFF. For the CDR3, the DNA is TGTGCCAGCAGTGAAAGGGACAGGAACACCGGGGAGCTGTTTTTT.

The J gene is TRBJ2-3, the V gene TRBV7-9, with 8 bases identical to TRBD1. Germline CDR1 is SEHNR and CDR2 is FQNEAQ (reference sequence). Trimming cost V 5 bases and J 2 bases; bases outside gene matches: 6. This CDR3 has 15 residues. The CDR3 is CASSPGQGYTDTQYF. DNA for the CDR3: TGTGCCAGCAGCCCTGGACAGGGCTACACAGATACGCAGTATTTT.

This sequence joins TRBV7-2 and TRBJ1-3, with D tentatively TRBD1 (6 bases). V was clipped by 5 bases and J by 4 bases, with 15 bases between them. CDR1 is SGHTA, CDR2 FQGNSA, per germline. This CDR3 is 15 amino acids long. The CDR3 region is CASSPRRGAGNTIYF. Here the CDR3 DNA reads TGTGCCAGCAGCCCCAGGCGGGGGGCAGGAAACACCATATATTTT.

The CDR3 sequence is CASSPGGTQETQYF. In nucleotides, the CDR3 is TGCGCCAGCAGTCCGGGGGGGACCCAAGAGACCCAGTACTTC. The rearrangement links TRBV5-1 to TRBJ2-5; 8 positions agree with TRBD2. J lost 1 base, V lost 5 bases, and 4 bases had no gene match. Germline loops: CDR1 SGHRS, CDR2 YFSETQ. The CDR3 spans 14 residues.